These 8 T cell receptor beta chains share one sample of origin, sequenced in a study of T-cell memory formation after mild COVID-19. TCRdb independently ran MiXCR on the 5' RACE reads; one entry per CDR3 protein. The sample lists about 320,000 distinct CDR3 sequences; 14% were seen once. The sample was PBMCs or a T cell subset sorted from them (not recorded which). These receptors all come from a man aged 18 to 35 who had mild COVID-19 (a few samples of this study predate the infection). Cell type and time point are not known.

This clonotype was observed a few times. V and J are TRBV7-9 and TRBJ2-3; D gene ambiguous. The CDR3 spans 12 residues. CDR1 SEHNR and CDR2 FQNEAQ come from the germline V gene (reference sequence). Trimming removed 8 bases from V and 4 bases from J, with 10 bases in between. CDR3 in amino acids: CASLGRSDTQYF. In nucleotides, the CDR3 is TGTGCCAGCTTGGGCCGGTCAGATACGCAGTATTTT.

The table lists this clonotype with a few counts. The gene calls are TRBV7-8 and TRBJ1-5; no definite D call. The length of the CDR3 is 13 residues. V was clipped by 1 base and J by 8 bases, with 9 bases between them. Germline V lookup: CDR1 SGHVS, CDR2 FQNEAQ. In nucleotides, the CDR3 is TGTGCCAGCAGCTTAGTTGGCTTTGAGCCCCAGCATTTT. Translation gives CASSLVGFEPQHF.

This clonotype was observed many times. V gene TRBV5-1 combines with J gene TRBJ1-1; TRBD1 might be the D (6 bases). CDR3 length equals 18 residues. Per germline, CDR1 SGHRS and CDR2 YFSETQ. V lost 2 bases and J 3 bases, leaving 23 bases between the germline ends. The DNA of the CDR3 is TGCGCCAGCAGCTTTCCGGGACAAGGGGGGGCCCAGGACACTGAAGCTTTCTTT. The encoded protein is CASSFPGQGGAQDTEAFF.

This clonotype was seen at least ten times. The rearrangement joins TRBV11-3 to TRBJ2-1; the match to TRBD1 covers 7 bases. The CDR3 spans 15 residues. The germline V gene has CDR1 SGHNT and CDR2 YENEEA. The trim removed 5 bases at V and 0 bases at J, leaving 4 bases unmatched. The CDR3 sequence: CASSPRQGSYNEQFF. The CDR3 DNA follows: TGTGCCAGCAGCCCGAGACAGGGCTCCTACAATGAGCAGTTCTTC.

This clonotype turned up a few times. V and J are TRBV12-3 or TRBV12-4 and TRBJ1-1, with 8 nucleotides matching TRBD1. The CDR3 runs 12 residues. V shed 6 bases and J 7 bases; nucleotides not matched to a gene: 4. The CDR3 protein is CASRLGTGEAFF. The CDR3 DNA reads as TGTGCCAGCAGACTTGGGACAGGTGAAGCTTTCTTT.

This clonotype was detected a few times. The chain combines TRBV2 with TRBJ2-1; 9 bases fit TRBD2. The CDR3 contains 12 residues. Per the germline V gene, CDR1 is SNHLY and CDR2 is FYNNEI. V shed 7 bases, J shed 14 bases, and the junction held 9 bases outside the gene matches. CDR3 in amino acids: CASTQDGTSKFF. The CDR3 coding sequence is TGTGCCAGCACCCAAGACGGGACTAGCAAGTTCTTC.

This clonotype has a handful of counts. The chain joins TRBV9 to TRBJ2-6; D unclear. With 0 bases removed from V and 2 bases from J, the gap between germline ends came to 3 bases. CDR1 is SGDLS and CDR2 is YYNGEE in the germline V gene. The CDR3 runs to 14 residues. CDR3 sequence (DNA): TGTGCCAGCAGCGTAGGGGCTGGGGCCAACGTCCTGACTTTC. It is translated as CASSVGAGANVLTF.

This clonotype was counted only a few times. The CDR3 sequence is CSARDIAGGPVHEQFF. The CDR3 nucleotides read TGCAGTGCTAGAGATATAGCGGGGGGGCCGGTTCATGAGCAGTTCTTC. The chain employs TRBV20-1 and TRBJ2-1; the match to TRBD2 covers 11 bases. Germline-derived CDR1 and CDR2 are DFQATT and SNEGSKA (reference sequence). The CDR3 consists of 16 residues. The V gene end was trimmed by 0 bases and the J gene end by 8 bases; junction bases not matched to a gene: 9.